One sample yielded the 5 T cell receptor beta chains listed below, sequenced in a study of shared clonotypes between healthy human individuals. Cells designated naive CD8 were CD45RO-negative and were positively selected for CCR7, with terminally differentiated effector memory CD45RA+ cells excluded. Data came from immunoSEQ multiplex PCR; TCRdb stores just in-frame clones and leaves some out. This table holds millions of clones, about 95% found once. The sequenced sample consisted of naive CD8+ T cells sorted from blood. The receptor set was obtained from a man between 18 and 35 years old in good health.

This chain uses TRBV4-3 with TRBJ2-1; D may correspond to TRBD1 or TRBD2 (5 bases each). This CDR3 has 18 amino acids. Trimming stripped 2 bases from V and 0 bases from J, with 17 bases between. From germline, CDR1 is LGHNA and CDR2 YSLEER. CDR3 coding DNA: TGCGCCAGCAGCCAATCCCTAGGGACCCCTAGCTCCTACAATGAGCAGTTCTTC. This codes for CASSQSLGTPSSYNEQFF.

The chain joins TRBV2 to TRBJ2-2; 12 positions match TRBD2. The junction had 9 bases not matched to a gene; V was cut back by 4 bases and J by 0 bases. Germline V gene data show CDR1 as SNHLY and CDR2 as FYNNEI. The CDR3 has 19 residues. In nucleotides, the CDR3 is TGTGCCAGCAGTGCCCAAGGACTAGCGGGAACAACGAACACCGGGGAGCTGTTTTTT. This translates into CASSAQGLAGTTNTGELFF. The complete variable domain, with remaining parts taken from reference TRBV2 and TRBJ2-2, reads EPEVTQTPSHQVTQMGQEVILRCVPISNHLYFYWYRQILGQKVEFLVSFYNNEISEKSEIFDDQFSVERPDGSNFTLKIRSTKLEDSAMYFCASSAQGLAGTTNTGELFFGEGSRLTVL.

The chain is built from TRBV7-8 and TRBJ2-7; D is possibly TRBD2 (5 bases). The CDR3 sequence is 14 residues long. Trimming took off 7 bases at V and 0 bases at J, with 13 bases between the two ends. The germline V gene encodes CDR1 SGHVS and CDR2 FQNEAQ. CDR3 loop: CASTPMGSSYEQYF. The CDR3 bases are TGTGCCAGCACCCCCATGGGGAGCTCCTACGAGCAGTACTTC.

The chain has TRBV5-1 and TRBJ2-2; D is possibly TRBD1 or TRBD2 (7 bases each). The length of the CDR3 is 15 residues. The germline V gene encodes CDR1 SGHRS and CDR2 YFSETQ. The V gene lost 5 bases and the J gene lost 3 bases, with 14 bases spanning the gap. CDR3 protein: CASRGGGADTGELFF. In DNA form, the CDR3 reads TGCGCCAGCAGGGGAGGGGGCGCAGACACCGGGGAGCTGTTTTTT.

The chain is built from TRBV27 and TRBJ2-3; possibly TRBD1 or TRBD2 for D (5 bases each). The germline V gene has CDR1 MNHEY and CDR2 SMNVEV (reference sequence). CDR3 length: 16 amino acids. The V and J ends lost 0 bases and 4 bases respectively, with 14 bases between them. The CDR3 DNA reads as TGTGCCAGCAGTTTATCTGGGACGAAGTCGGCAGATACGCAGTATTTT. This sequence encodes CASSLSGTKSADTQYF.